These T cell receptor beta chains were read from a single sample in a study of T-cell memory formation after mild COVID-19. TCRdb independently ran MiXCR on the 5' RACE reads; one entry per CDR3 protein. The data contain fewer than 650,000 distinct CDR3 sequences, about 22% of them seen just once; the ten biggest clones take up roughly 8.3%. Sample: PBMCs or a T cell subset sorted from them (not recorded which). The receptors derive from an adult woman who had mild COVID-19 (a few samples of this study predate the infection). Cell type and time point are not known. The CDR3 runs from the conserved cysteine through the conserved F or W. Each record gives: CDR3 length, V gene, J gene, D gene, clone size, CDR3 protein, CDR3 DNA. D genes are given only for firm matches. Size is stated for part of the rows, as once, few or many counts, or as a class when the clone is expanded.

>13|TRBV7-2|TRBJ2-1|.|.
CASSLTGINEQFF
TGTGCCAGCAGCTTGACAGGTATCAATGAGCAGTTCTTC
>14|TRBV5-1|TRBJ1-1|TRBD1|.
CASSLGQVDTEAFF
TGCGCCAGCAGCCTTGGACAGGTTGACACTGAAGCTTTCTTT
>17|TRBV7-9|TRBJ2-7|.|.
CASSLSVVRDTSYEQYF
TGTGCCAGCAGCTTATCGGTCGTCCGGGACACCTCCTACGAGCAGTACTTC
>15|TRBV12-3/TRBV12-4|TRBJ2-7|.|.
CASSPRKASFYEQYF
TGTGCCAGCAGTCCCAGAAAGGCTAGTTTCTACGAGCAGTACTTC
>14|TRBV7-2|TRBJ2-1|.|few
CASSLVGGPDEQFF
TGTGCCAGCAGCTTAGTTGGTGGGCCGGATGAGCAGTTCTTC
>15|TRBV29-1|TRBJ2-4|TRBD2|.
CSASPGLAAKNIQYF
TGCAGCGCCAGTCCGGGACTAGCGGCCAAAAACATTCAGTACTTC
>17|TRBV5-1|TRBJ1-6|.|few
CASSFGPGRSYNSPLHF
TGCGCCAGCAGCTTCGGACCCGGAAGGTCCTATAATTCACCCCTCCACTTT
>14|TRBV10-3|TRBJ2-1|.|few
CAIRYSQVYNEQFF
TGTGCCATCAGATACAGCCAAGTCTACAATGAGCAGTTCTTC
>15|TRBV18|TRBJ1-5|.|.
CASSPAIGWDQPQHF
TGTGCCAGCTCACCAGCCATCGGCTGGGATCAGCCCCAGCATTTT
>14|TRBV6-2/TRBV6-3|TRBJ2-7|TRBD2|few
CASSYQTSRYEQYF
TGTGCCAGCAGTTACCAGACTAGCCGCTACGAGCAGTACTTC
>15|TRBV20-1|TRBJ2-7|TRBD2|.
CSATSLAGGPYEQYF
TGCAGTGCTACATCCTTAGCGGGAGGACCCTACGAGCAGTACTTC
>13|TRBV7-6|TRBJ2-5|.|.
CASRSQGLETQYF
TGTGCCAGCAGGTCCCAGGGTTTGGAGACCCAGTACTTC
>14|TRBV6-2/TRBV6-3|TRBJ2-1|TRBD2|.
CASSYLAGVDEQFF
TGTGCCAGCAGTTATCTAGCGGGAGTCGATGAGCAGTTCTTC
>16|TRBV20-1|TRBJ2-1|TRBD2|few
CSAPTSGRAGFIEQFF
TGCAGTGCTCCGACTAGCGGGAGGGCCGGATTTATTGAGCAGTTCTTC
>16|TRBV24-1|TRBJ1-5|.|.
CATSDSRSYSNQPQHF
TGTGCCACCAGTGATTCGAGGAGTTATAGCAATCAGCCCCAGCATTTT
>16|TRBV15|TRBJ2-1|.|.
CATSRDRGSVYNEQFF
TGTGCCACCAGCAGAGATCGAGGGAGTGTCTACAATGAGCAGTTCTTC
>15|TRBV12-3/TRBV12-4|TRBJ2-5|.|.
CASSSLRQAQETQYF
TGTGCCAGCAGTTCTCTCCGCCAGGCTCAAGAGACCCAGTACTTC
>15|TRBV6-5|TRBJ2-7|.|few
CASSGTGESNYEQYF
TGTGCCAGCAGTGGGACGGGGGAAAGTAACTACGAGCAGTACTTC
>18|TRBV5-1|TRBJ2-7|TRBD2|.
CASRQTGRGPKESYEQYF
TGCGCCAGCAGACAAACTGGGAGGGGACCTAAGGAATCCTACGAGCAGTACTTC
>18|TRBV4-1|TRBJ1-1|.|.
CASSQGGGIPPVGLKAFF
TGCGCCAGCAGCCAAGGAGGCGGGATTCCACCCGTCGGGCTGAAAGCTTTCTTT
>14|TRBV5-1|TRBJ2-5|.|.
CASSSTGAEETQYF
TGCGCCAGCAGCTCTACCGGGGCCGAAGAGACCCAGTACTTC
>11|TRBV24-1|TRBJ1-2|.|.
CATSDYHGYTF
TGTGCCACCAGTGATTATCATGGCTACACCTTC
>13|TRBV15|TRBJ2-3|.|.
CATSSRSADTQYF
TGTGCCACCAGTTCTCGATCAGCAGATACGCAGTATTTT
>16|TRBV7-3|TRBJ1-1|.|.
CASSLTGAGSNTEAFF
TGTGCCAGCAGCTTAACCGGGGCAGGGTCGAACACTGAAGCTTTCTTT
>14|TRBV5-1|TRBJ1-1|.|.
CASSLDGGNGEAFF
TGCGCCAGCAGCTTGGATGGGGGGAATGGTGAAGCTTTCTTT
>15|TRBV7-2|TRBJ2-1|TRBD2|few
CASTQSGGSYNEQFF
TGTGCCAGCACCCAATCGGGGGGGTCCTACAATGAGCAGTTCTTC
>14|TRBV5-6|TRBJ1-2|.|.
CASSLDLANYGYTF
TGTGCCAGCAGCTTAGACCTAGCTAACTATGGCTACACCTTC
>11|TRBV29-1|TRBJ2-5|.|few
CSVEVVRTQYF
TGCAGCGTTGAGGTGGTGCGGACCCAGTACTTC
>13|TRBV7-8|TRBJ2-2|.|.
CASSSRVTGELFF
TGTGCCAGCAGCTCCAGGGTCACCGGGGAGCTGTTTTTT
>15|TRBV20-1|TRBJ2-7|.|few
CSAPTGVNLAYEQYF
TGCAGTGCTCCTACCGGGGTTAATCTCGCCTACGAGCAGTACTTC
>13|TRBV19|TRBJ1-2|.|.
CASSIGTTSGYTF
TGTGCCAGTAGTATTGGGACCACTAGTGGCTACACCTTC
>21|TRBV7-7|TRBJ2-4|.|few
CASSLAVRDAADRIAKNIQYF
TGTGCTAGCAGCTTAGCGGTGCGGGATGCCGCCGATCGTATAGCCAAAAACATTCAGTACTTC
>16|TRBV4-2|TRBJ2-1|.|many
CASSQDGGTSYNEQFF
TGTGCCAGCAGCCAAGATGGGGGGACATCCTACAATGAGCAGTTCTTC
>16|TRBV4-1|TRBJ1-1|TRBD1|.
CASSQQTGGRYTEAFF
TGCGCCAGCAGCCAACAGACAGGGGGAAGGTACACTGAAGCTTTCTTT
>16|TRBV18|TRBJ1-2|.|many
CASSPSTWGALYGYTF
TGTGCCAGCTCACCAAGTACCTGGGGAGCCCTTTATGGCTACACCTTC
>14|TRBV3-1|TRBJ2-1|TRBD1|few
CASSPPGGWGEQFF
TGTGCCAGCAGCCCGCCAGGGGGCTGGGGTGAGCAGTTCTTC